Described below is a single T cell receptor beta chain sequence and its context. Its antigen is currently unknown. These data originate in a study of a mutant IDH1 vaccine in newly diagnosed glioma. Turning to the study itself: Beforehand, treatment had been radiotherapy, temozolomide, or both; the majority received both.

Regarding time point: baseline, week 1 (first vaccination visit). Treatment of the sample: pre-vaccination baseline after standard-of-care therapy. TCRdb's copy holds only in-frame clones and misses some; the assay was immunoSEQ multiplex PCR. Found here are 99,000 or so clones, 85% to 90% of them singletons; the top ten hold under 0.65%. Trimming removed 7 bases from V and 0 bases from J, with 13 bases in between. This CDR3 spans 15 amino acids. Germline CDR1 SNHLY, CDR2 FYNNEI. Study results and caveats: Patients mounted vaccine-induced immune responses in approximately 94% of cases.

The chain couples TRBV2 to TRBJ1-5; the D gene is possibly TRBD1 (5 bases). This clonotype was sampled from a woman aged 50 to 60 with glioma. The sequenced sample was PBMCs, obtained from a glioma patient treated with radiotherapy, temozolomide or both. CDR3 amino acids: CASIAARASNQPQHF. The CDR3 DNA reads as TGTGCCAGCATTGCCGCCAGGGCTAGCAATCAGCCCCAGCATTTT.